This TCR beta chain came from a study of CD8+ T cells in alopecia areata. Broader study findings: Scalp sample sequencing also detects resident alphabeta T cells of normal skin. An increase in clonality over normal scalp was evident in lesional scalp, especially alopecia totalis/universalis. Researchers reported that TCR sharing among patients proved less clear than in mice, possibly HLA-linked.

Investigators isolated RNA and reverse transcribed it into cDNA to act as the sequencing template. The data were produced by immunoSEQ multiplex PCR, yet TCRdb's version contains in-frame clones alone and is incomplete. The table has about 200,000 clones, roughly three fifths seen once. PBMCs yielded sorted CD4+ and CD8+ T cells. There are 13 residues in the CDR3. Germline CDR1 reads SNHLY; CDR2 reads FYNNEI. V trimming: 7 bases; J trimming: 3 bases; junction bases outside the gene matches: 2. Concerning this clone itself: Its antigen remains unidentified.

This clonotype was obtained from a human donor in good health. V gene TRBV2 combines with J gene TRBJ2-2, with 7 positions matching TRBD2. Sequencing was performed on CD8+ T cells sorted from blood. CDR3 region: CASISGDTGELFF. In DNA, the CDR3 is TGTGCCAGCATAAGCGGGGACACCGGGGAGCTGTTTTTT. Full variable domain (rest looked up from reference TRBV2 and TRBJ2-2): EPEVTQTPSHQVTQMGQEVILRCVPISNHLYFYWYRQILGQKVEFLVSFYNNEISEKSEIFDDQFSVERPDGSNFTLKIRSTKLEDSAMYFCASISGDTGELFFGEGSRLTVL.